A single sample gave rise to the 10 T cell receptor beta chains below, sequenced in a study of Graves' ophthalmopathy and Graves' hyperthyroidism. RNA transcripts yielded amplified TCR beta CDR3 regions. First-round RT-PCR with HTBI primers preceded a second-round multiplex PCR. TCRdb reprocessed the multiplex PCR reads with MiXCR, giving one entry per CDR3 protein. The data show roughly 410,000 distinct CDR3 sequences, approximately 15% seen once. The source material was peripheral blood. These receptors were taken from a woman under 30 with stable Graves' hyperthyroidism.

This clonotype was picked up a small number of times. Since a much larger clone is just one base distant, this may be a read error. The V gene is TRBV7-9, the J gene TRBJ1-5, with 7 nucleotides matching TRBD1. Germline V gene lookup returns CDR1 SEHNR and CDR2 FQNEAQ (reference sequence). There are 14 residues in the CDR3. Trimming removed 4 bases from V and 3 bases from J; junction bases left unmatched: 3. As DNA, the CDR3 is TGTGCCAGCAGCTGGGGACAGACCAATCAGCCCCAGCATTTT. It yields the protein CASSWGQTNQPQHF.

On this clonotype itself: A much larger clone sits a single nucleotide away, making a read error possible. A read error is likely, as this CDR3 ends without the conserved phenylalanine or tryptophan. The DNA for the CDR3 is TGCGCCAGCAGCTTTGGTTCAGACACTAACTATGGCTACACCGTC. This sequence encodes CASSFGSDTNYGYTV. The rearrangement joins TRBV5-1 to TRBJ1-2; no clear D. Trimming removed 2 bases from V and 0 bases from J, with 11 bases in between. The CDR3 is 15 residues long. The V gene's germline CDR1 is SGHRS and CDR2 YFSETQ.

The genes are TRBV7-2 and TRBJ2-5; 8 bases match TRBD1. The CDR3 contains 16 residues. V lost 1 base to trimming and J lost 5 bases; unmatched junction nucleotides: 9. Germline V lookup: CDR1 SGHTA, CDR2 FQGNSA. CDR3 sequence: CASSLGTGISWETQYF. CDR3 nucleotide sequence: TGTGCCAGCAGCTTAGGGACAGGGATTTCTTGGGAGACCCAGTACTTC.

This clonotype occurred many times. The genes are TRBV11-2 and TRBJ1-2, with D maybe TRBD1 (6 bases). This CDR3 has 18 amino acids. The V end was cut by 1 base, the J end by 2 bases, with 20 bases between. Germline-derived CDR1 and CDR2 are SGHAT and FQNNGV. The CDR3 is CASSLVAGATSQNYGYTF. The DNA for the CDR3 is TGTGCCAGCAGCTTAGTAGCAGGGGCCACCTCTCAGAACTATGGCTACACCTTC. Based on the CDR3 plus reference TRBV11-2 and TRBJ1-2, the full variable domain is EAGVAQSPRYKIIEKRQSVAFWCNPISGHATLYWYQQILGQGPKLLIQFQNNGVVDDSQLPKDRFSAERLKGVDSTLKIQPAKLEDSAVYLCASSLVAGATSQNYGYTFGSGTRLTVV.

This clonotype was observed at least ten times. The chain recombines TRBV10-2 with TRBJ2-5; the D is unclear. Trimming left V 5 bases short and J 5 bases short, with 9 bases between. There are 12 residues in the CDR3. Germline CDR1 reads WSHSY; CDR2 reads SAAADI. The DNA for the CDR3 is TGCGCCAGCAGTATTGAGTTCGAGACCCAGTACTTC. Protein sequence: CASSIEFETQYF.

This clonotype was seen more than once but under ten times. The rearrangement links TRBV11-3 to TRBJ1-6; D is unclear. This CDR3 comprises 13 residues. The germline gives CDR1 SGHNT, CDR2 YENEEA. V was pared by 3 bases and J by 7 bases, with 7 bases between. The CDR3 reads CASSFGRNSPLHF. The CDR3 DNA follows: TGTGCCAGCAGCTTCGGAAGAAATTCACCCCTCCACTTT.

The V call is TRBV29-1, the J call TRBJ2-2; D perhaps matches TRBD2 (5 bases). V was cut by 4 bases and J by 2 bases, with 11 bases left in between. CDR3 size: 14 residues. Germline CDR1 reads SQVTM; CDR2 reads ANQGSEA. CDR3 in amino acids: CSVAGRTNTGELFF. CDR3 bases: TGCAGCGTTGCAGGACGGACTAACACCGGGGAGCTGTTTTTT.

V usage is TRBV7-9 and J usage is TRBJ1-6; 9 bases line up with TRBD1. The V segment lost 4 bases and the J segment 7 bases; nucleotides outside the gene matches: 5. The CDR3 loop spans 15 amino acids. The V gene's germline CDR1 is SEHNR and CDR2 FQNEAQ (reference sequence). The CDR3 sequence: CASSSPDRGNSPLHF. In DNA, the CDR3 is TGTGCCAGCAGCTCACCGGACAGGGGCAATTCACCCCTCCACTTT.

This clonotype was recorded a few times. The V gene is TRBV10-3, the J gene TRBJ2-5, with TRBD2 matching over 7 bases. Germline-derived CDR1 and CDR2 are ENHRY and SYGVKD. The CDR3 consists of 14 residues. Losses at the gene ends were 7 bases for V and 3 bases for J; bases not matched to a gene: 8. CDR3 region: CAITRGLGEETQYF. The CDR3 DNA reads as TGTGCCATCACTAGAGGACTAGGGGAAGAGACCCAGTACTTC.

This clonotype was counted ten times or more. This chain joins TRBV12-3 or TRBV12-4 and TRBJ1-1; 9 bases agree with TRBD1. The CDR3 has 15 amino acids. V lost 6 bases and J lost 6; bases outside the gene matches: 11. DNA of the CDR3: TGTGCCAGCAGACAGGGGGACAGGGCCTTCGCTGAAGCTTTCTTT. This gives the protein CASRQGDRAFAEAFF.